This TCR beta chain was captured in a study of shared clonotypes between healthy human individuals. Study overall: Researchers drew samples from a couple of women and a few men aged 18 to 49.

Sequencing was performed with immunoSEQ multiplex PCR; in TCRdb, only in-frame clones are kept and a portion is missing. The table includes 600,000 or so clones, about 98% detected once. V lost 3 bases to trimming and J lost 3 bases; unmatched junction nucleotides: 6. The length of the CDR3 is 15 residues. The germline V gene encodes CDR1 LNHDA and CDR2 SQIVND (reference sequence). Selected positively for CCR7 and CD45RO-negative, naive CD8 cells excluded terminally differentiated effector memory CD45RA+ cells. The sequencing sample was made of naive CD8+ T cells sorted from blood. The J gene is TRBJ2-7, the V gene TRBV19; the match to TRBD1 covers 9 bases. This sequence originates from a young man in good health. CDR3 loop: CASSIGTGTIYEQYF. CDR3 DNA sequence: TGTGCCAGTAGTATCGGGACAGGGACCATCTACGAGCAGTACTTC. Based on the CDR3 plus reference TRBV19 and TRBJ2-7, the full variable domain is DGGITQSPKYLFRKEGQNVTLSCEQNLNHDAMYWYRQDPGQGLRLIYYSQIVNDFQKGDIAEGYSVSREKKESFPLTVTSAQKNPTAFYLCASSIGTGTIYEQYFGPGTRLTVT.